This TCR beta chain was identified during a study of cytomegalovirus exposure and HLA in healthy donors (dated 2017 in TCRdb). About the investigation overall: In an earlier analysis of 550 to 750 of the donors, 250 to 300 Gb of sequence data and 120 million or so unique TCR beta sequences from about 179 million T cells were reported. In a later analysis, previously published TCR beta repertoires from 670 or so donors were re-analyzed and high-resolution HLA genotyping was added so that TCR occurrence patterns could be studied. Because of strong linkage in the cohort, five DR-DQ haplotypes were treated as single units for association and clustering. Both class I and class II loci were covered by HLA typing, at four-digit resolution. An earlier analysis of 587 of the donors used high-throughput TCR beta sequencing to judge whether each TCR beta V gene segment behaved as functional or pseudogenic. Rather than using new phenotypic data, the later analysis identified candidate immune exposures from TCR beta sequences and from how often those sequences occurred across donors. All discovery cohort repertoires had been generated on a single sequencing platform. Donor age, sex, ethnicity and CMV serostatus were compiled together with the repertoire data. On average, 235,054 unique TCR beta nucleotide sequences were sequenced per donor among 398 genotyped donors of the cohort, with roughly 18% of those sequences being non-productive. Roughly 300 gigabases of sequencing data and around 85 million unique TCR sequences made up an early release that covered around 640 HLA-typed donors. Using immunosequencing, the study profiled T cell repertoires from some 670 subjects and related those repertoires to cytomegalovirus serostatus. The study aimed to test whether signatures of past pathogen exposure could be identified by cataloging public T cell receptors. Along with the approximately 650-subject first cohort, a separate validation cohort of over 90 different subjects was used. To predict cytomegalovirus infection status, the study combined high-throughput TCR immunosequencing, statistical association of individual TCRs with disease status, and machine learning. A later genetic analysis took genome-wide SNP genotypes for about three fifths of the 666 donors and used that subset as a discovery cohort. The number of typed donors differed by locus: roughly 629-640 for A, B, C, DRB1 and DQB1; about 520 for DQA1; some 610 for DPA1; and about 450 for DPB1. Among the approximately 430 genotyped donors, approximately 81% belonged to the genetic ancestry cluster associated with self-reported Caucasian donors.

What the work shows at the level of the full study, not this receptor alone: V-gene and J-gene trimming of TCR beta chains was associated with a missense DCLRE1C variant in a later genetic analysis, and the association was replicated in an independent cohort. A group of highly shared sequence variants was considered likely to be a technical artifact of the sequencing pipeline. In a later genetic analysis, fewer N-insertions in productive TCRs were reported among donors in an Asian-associated ancestry cluster than the roughly 640-donor mean. The study listed 164 TCR beta chains as associated with cytomegalovirus. The 87-base-pair reads could not distinguish some IMGT-functional V segments, including TRBV6-2 and TRBV6-3, so those segments were excluded. Because counts were too low, 15 to 20 rarely observed V segments, including chromosome 9 orphons, were excluded from the earlier analysis of some 540 of the donors. Across donors, most TCR sequences were observed very rarely, whereas some public TCRs were present in many individuals. The only immune exposure information available for the cohort was CMV serostatus. Sequencing depth was assumed to be roughly uniform across donors in the presence/absence analyses, though that assumption may not hold. A later analysis found that HLA-associated TCR beta chains were more clonally expanded and had lower generation probabilities than equally common non-associated chains. The classifier was reported to diagnose cytomegalovirus status with high specificity and sensitivity in both the original and validation cohorts. Correlated functional status among segregating V segments might reflect linkage disequilibrium, but an unknown experimental factor could not be ruled out. Only TCR beta chains were sequenced in this cohort, and the absence of alpha or paired-chain data limited detectable features. Because HLA typing was missing for some donors at each locus, association tests included only the typed subset. In a later analysis, the rate of TCR association differed among HLA loci, with DRB1 alleles having the most associated TCRs and HLA-C alleles having the fewest. In a later analysis, most CMV-associated TCR beta chains were found to appear HLA-restricted, with HLA associations seemingly driven largely by CMV exposure. Assigning TCR associations to individual alleles was difficult when HLA alleles, especially DR and DQ, strongly co-occurred. In a later analysis, several top co-occurrence clusters were reported to appear linked to parvovirus B19, influenza, CMV and Epstein-Barr virus. Specific HLA alleles were associated with 15,000 to 20,000 TCR beta sequences at a false discovery rate of 0.05 in a later analysis. It was suggested by the authors that the approach could potentially be generalized to other disease states and immunological phenotypes. A further reported finding was that TCR beta sequences accurately predicted the HLA-A and HLA-B alleles for most subjects in the first cohort. Three of the identified cytomegalovirus-associated TCR beta chains were confirmed in vitro to be specific for cytomegalovirus antigens. Broadly in line with IMGT annotations, most TCR beta V segments showed up in productive rearrangements about 87% or about 30% of the time in an earlier analysis of 450 to 600 of the donors.

Trimming takes 0 bases off V and 8 bases off J; junction bases not matched to a gene: 13. CDR1 and CDR2 were assigned from the germline V gene as MNHNS and SASEGT. The CDR3 starts with the cysteine, ends with the phenylalanine, and has 18 residues. The sequence is cut down to CDR3 DNA, 54 bases in frame from base 1. In total, 500 to 700 healthy bone marrow donors made up the cohort. At the time of sampling, every cohort member was nominally healthy, though immune exposures that went unrecorded were likely present. The donor tested CMV seropositive, placing the donor among the 290 or so seropositive members of the cohort. Every donor gave a peripheral blood sample, and the peripheral blood mononuclear cells from that sample were used for TCR beta sequencing. The Qiagen DNeasy Blood Extraction Kit was used to extract genomic DNA from the blood cell samples. Points on this clone: The antigen this receptor binds is unknown. The sample holds no much larger clone one base away, and base qualities are not on file.

The library was generated by the immunoSEQ multiplex PCR assay. For the multiplex PCR, a mixture combining 60 forward primers for TCR Vbeta segments and 13 reverse primers for TCR Jbeta segments was used. Amplification of the CDR3 region of rearranged TCR beta genes was performed with a multiplex PCR assay on genomic DNA. The amplified TCR beta libraries were sequenced on the Illumina HiSeq System as 87-base-pair reads. The original pipeline was this. In a later analysis, tens of millions of unique TCR beta chains were counted across the 690 or so repertoires, and about 9.9 million of these chains were shared by at least two donors. Raw reads were error-corrected and collapsed into unique sequences by a nearest-neighbor algorithm in which closely related sequences were merged to remove PCR and sequencing errors. CDR3 sequences were aligned to IMGT reference sequences to assign V, D and J gene segments. For a sequence to be retained, at least a six-nucleotide match to both a V gene segment and a J gene segment was required. A rearrangement counted as productive if the CDR3 had no stop codons and remained in frame with V and J, and every other rearrangement counted as non-productive. CDR3 was defined by IMGT convention, running from the second conserved V-encoded cysteine to the conserved J-encoded phenylalanine. The earlier analysis of 587 of the donors excluded any sequence lacking an unambiguous match to a single V gene segment. An earlier analysis of several hundred of the donors called V segments functional above 56.7% productive rearrangements and segregating when the between-donor standard deviation exceeded 5%. A statistical classification framework was built to diagnose cytomegalovirus status from the catalog of TCR beta chain sequences. A later analysis assigned V and J genes by comparing TCR nucleotide sequences with IMGT/GENE-DB human TR gene sequences. In a later analysis, CDR3 sequences and most-parsimonious VDJ recombination scenarios were assigned using the TCRdist pipeline. In a later analysis, each TCR beta chain was defined by its CDR3 amino acid sequence together with its V-gene family, and reads without a unique V-gene family were excluded. A later analysis removed 550 to 700 highly shared, low-generation-probability nucleotide sequences to deal with suspected cross-contamination and a sequencing artifact. In a later analysis, a clonal expansion index was calculated for each public chain from normalized within-repertoire ranks of inferred template counts. In a later analysis, generation probabilities were computed with a VDJ recombination model fitted to out-of-frame rearrangements, and the resulting probabilities were checked against IGoR. In a later analysis, hypergeometric tests were used to score TCR-TCR, TCR-HLA and TCR-CMV co-occurrence, with a repertoire-size bias correction applied to TCR pairs. A later analysis estimated false discovery rates by permuting HLA or CMV assignments 20 times. In a later analysis, co-occurring TCRs were grouped using DBSCAN, and TCRdist sequence similarity was added for clustering within HLA-allele-positive subsets. For co-occurrence clustering, repertoires with fewer than 30,000 or more than 120,000 public chains were excluded, along with 5 or 6 repertoires with anomalous nucleotide sharing. TCRdb took over this immuneACCESS table, retaining in-frame rearrangements with V and J assigned. Such tables are incomplete; in checked studies, under half of the missing clones stem from an unresolved V gene, and the remainder is unexplained. The DNA gave D and trimming, while V, J and clone size come from that table. The sample includes roughly 150,000 clones, with about 75% observed a single time. The ten biggest clones cover around 10% of the sample.

The chain links TRBV6-1 with TRBJ2-3; TRBD2 agrees with 11 junctional bases. This clonotype was sampled from a young man in good health and CMV-seropositive. Sequencing was carried out using PBMCs. The CDR3 protein is CASSEALSSGRYSGTQYF. The nucleotide sequence is given as TGTGCCAGCAGTGAAGCGCTATCTAGCGGGAGGTATTCGGGTACGCAGTATTTT.